Shown below are 31 T cell receptor beta chains from a single sample sequenced in a study of T cells after posttransplantation cyclophosphamide. Sampled 1 year posttransplant, controls received myeloablative marrow transplants, methotrexate and a calcineurin inhibitor. Using immunoSEQ multiplex PCR, the repertoire was profiled, and TCRdb retains in-frame clones only, with some absent. Of some 5,000 clones in the sample, roughly 87% were seen once. The sample consisted of PBMCs, taken after an allogeneic stem cell transplant with a calcineurin inhibitor and methotrexate. Every receptor here comes from a male patient aged 35-55 years who received an allogeneic stem cell transplant from an unrelated donor, was CMV-positive, and had chronic GVHD only. Some T cells may possibly be graft donor cells.

The rearrangement links TRBV7-9 to TRBJ1-1; the D is unclear. This CDR3 comprises 12 residues. Per germline, CDR1 SEHNR and CDR2 FQNEAQ (reference sequence). V lost 4 bases, J lost 7 bases, and 10 bases lay in between. CDR3 in amino acids: CASSYAGIEAFF. The CDR3 DNA sequence: TGTGCCAGCAGCTATGCCGGGATTGAAGCTTTCTTT.

The rearrangement uses TRBV10-1 and TRBJ2-7; 8 bases fit TRBD1. Germline values: CDR1 WNHNN, CDR2 SYGVQD (reference sequence). Germline trimming cut 4 bases from V and 6 bases from J; bases unmatched to any gene: 11. The CDR3 spans 15 residues. The CDR3 is CASSAMDRDLGEQYF. CDR3 coding DNA: TGCGCCAGCAGTGCGATGGACAGGGATCTAGGCGAGCAGTACTTC.

V usage is TRBV2 and J usage is TRBJ2-2; possible D gene TRBD2, 5 bases. The CDR3 sequence is 14 residues long. CDR1 is SNHLY and CDR2 is FYNNEI in the germline V gene. V was pared by 4 bases and J by 9 bases, with 15 bases between. CDR3: CASSAEGTARELFF. The CDR3 region has the DNA TGTGCCAGCAGTGCAGAGGGAACGGCCCGGGAGCTGTTTTTT.

The rearrangement links TRBV2 to TRBJ2-7; 14 positions agree with TRBD2. Germline CDR1 SNHLY, CDR2 FYNNEI. J was trimmed by 4 bases and V by 2 bases; bases with no gene match: 4. The CDR3 spans 16 residues. The chain's CDR3 is CASSETGLAGAYEQYF. The DNA of the CDR3 is TGTGCCAGCAGTGAAACGGGACTAGCGGGAGCTTACGAGCAGTACTTC. The complete variable domain, with remaining parts taken from reference TRBV2 and TRBJ2-7, reads EPEVTQTPSHQVTQMGQEVILRCVPISNHLYFYWYRQILGQKVEFLVSFYNNEISEKSEIFDDQFSVERPDGSNFTLKIRSTKLEDSAMYFCASSETGLAGAYEQYFGPGTRLTVT.

The table lists this clone with a count of one. The chain is built from TRBV18 and TRBJ1-4; 9 bases fit TRBD1. This CDR3 spans 14 amino acids. V shed 3 bases and J 8 bases; nucleotides not matched to a gene: 4. Germline lookup yields CDR1 KGHSH and CDR2 LQKENI. In DNA form, the CDR3 reads TGTGCCAGCTCACCCGGGACAGGGAACGAAAAACTGTTTTTT. Its translation: CASSPGTGNEKLFF.

J is TRBJ2-3 and V is TRBV6-5, with a tentative D call TRBD2 (6 bases). V was cut by 8 bases and J by 3 bases, with 15 bases left in between. The length of the CDR3 is 14 residues. The germline CDR1 and CDR2 sequences are MNHEY and SVGAGI. The CDR3 reads CASGPGLKTDTQYF. CDR3 in DNA: TGTGCCAGCGGGCCGGGACTTAAAACAGATACGCAGTATTTT.

This sequence joins TRBV27 and TRBJ2-7, with 10 bases lining up with TRBD1. The CDR3 totals 14 residues. Germline CDR1 MNHEY, CDR2 SMNVEV (reference sequence). J gave up 5 bases and V 6 bases, and 7 bases lay outside the gene matches. Here the CDR3 DNA reads TGTGCCAGCAGGCCGGGACAGGGGTTTAACGAGCAGTACTTC. As protein: CASRPGQGFNEQYF.

The V and J genes are TRBV10-3 and TRBJ1-1; D is unclear. V gave up 0 bases and J gave up 1 base, with 9 bases separating them. CDR1 and CDR2 (germline): ENHRY, SYGVKD. The CDR3 contains 15 residues. CDR3: CAISESTLRNTEAFF. As DNA, the CDR3 is TGTGCCATCAGTGAGTCGACACTTAGGAACACTGAAGCTTTCTTT.

The CDR3, as DNA: TGTGCCAGCAGTGATCGGGGGGGGAATCAGCCCCAGCATTTT. Residues: CASSDRGGNQPQHF. This chain connects TRBV2 to TRBJ1-5; possibly TRBD1 for D (5 bases). CDR3 length: 14 residues. Germline values: CDR1 SNHLY, CDR2 FYNNEI. Trimming removed 3 bases from V and 4 bases from J, with 10 bases in between.

The V gene is TRBV5-1, the J gene TRBJ1-1; D might be TRBD1 (5 bases). This CDR3 is built from 16 residues. Between the trimmed V and J ends, which lost 3 bases and 0 bases, there was a span of 15 bases. The germline gives CDR1 SGHRS, CDR2 YFSETQ. The DNA of the CDR3 is TGCGCCAGCAGCTCGGGGGTGGGCAGGGTGAACACTGAAGCTTTCTTT. Translating it yields CASSSGVGRVNTEAFF.

V gene TRBV2 combines with J gene TRBJ1-2, with D possibly matching TRBD1 (5 bases). CDR3 length equals 13 residues. Germline CDR1 SNHLY, CDR2 FYNNEI. V gave up 6 bases and J gave up 7 bases, with 15 bases separating them. CDR3 sequence: CASREGPGVGYTF. CDR3 DNA sequence: TGTGCCAGCAGGGAGGGCCCGGGGGTTGGCTACACCTTC.

J is TRBJ1-2 and V is TRBV27, with TRBD1 matching 7 bases. This CDR3 is 17 amino acids long. Germline CDR1 reads MNHEY; CDR2 reads SMNVEV (reference sequence). Trimming at V came to 0 bases and at J to 0 bases, leaving 7 bases not matched to a gene. The CDR3: CASSLSPSTGSNYGYTF. The CDR3 DNA is TGTGCCAGCAGTTTATCCCCATCGACAGGGTCTAACTATGGCTACACCTTC.

This clone was counted between two and nine times. The V gene is TRBV6-1, the J gene TRBJ1-3; possible D gene TRBD1, 5 bases. The germline V and J ends were trimmed by 8 bases and 0 bases, with 8 bases remaining between them. The CDR3 runs to 13 residues. Looked up from germline, CDR1 is MNHNS and CDR2 is SASEGT. The CDR3 sequence is CASYRNSGNTIYF. In DNA, the CDR3 is TGTGCCAGCTACAGGAACTCTGGAAACACCATATATTTT.

The J gene is TRBJ2-2, the V gene TRBV7-3, with unresolved D. This CDR3 comprises 12 residues. The germline CDR1 and CDR2 sequences are SGHTA and FQGTGA. V was clipped by 1 base and J by 6 bases, with 3 bases between them. CDR3 region: CASSLNSGELFF. CDR3 DNA sequence: TGTGCCAGCAGCTTAAACTCCGGGGAGCTGTTTTTT. The complete variable domain, with remaining parts taken from reference TRBV7-3 and TRBJ2-2, reads GAGVSQTPSNKVTEKGKYVELRCDPISGHTALYWYRQSLGQGPEFLIYFQGTGAADDSGLPNDRFFAVRPEGSVSTLKIQRTERGDSAVYLCASSLNSGELFFGEGSRLTVL.

This clone counts as medium-sized. The chain carries TRBV14 and TRBJ2-1; 11 bases are a match to TRBD2. The V gene end was trimmed by 0 bases and the J gene end by 12 bases; junction bases not matched to a gene: 10. The CDR3 sequence is 16 residues long. From germline, CDR1 is SGHDN and CDR2 FVKESK. CDR3 coding DNA: TGTGCCAGCAGCCAAGAAGGGGGACTAGCGGTTCGTGGGCAGTTCTTC. Translated, it gives CASSQEGGLAVRGQFF.

The chain uses TRBV9 and TRBJ1-1, with 8 bases lining up with TRBD1. Germline V CDR1 and CDR2: SGDLS, YYNGEE. Trimming cost V 3 bases and J 5 bases; bases outside gene matches: 6. This CDR3 comprises 14 residues. This CDR3 is CASSEFRGRTEAFF. CDR3 sequence (DNA): TGTGCCAGCAGCGAGTTCAGGGGGCGTACTGAAGCTTTCTTT.

The V and J genes are TRBV9 and TRBJ2-3, with a tentative D call TRBD2 (6 bases). Germline CDR1 SGDLS, CDR2 YYNGEE. This CDR3 has 15 amino acids. V shed 4 bases and J shed 1 base, with 13 bases lying between them. CDR3: CASSSSGGGTDTQYF. CDR3 DNA: TGTGCCAGCAGCTCTTCGGGCGGGGGCACAGATACGCAGTATTTT.

This clone was counted between two and nine times. The chain couples TRBV29-1 to TRBJ1-5, with D maybe TRBD1 (5 bases). The germline CDR1 and CDR2 sequences are SQVTM and ANQGSEA. Between the trimmed V and J ends, which lost 4 bases and 2 bases, there was a span of 15 bases. This CDR3 has 15 amino acids. The CDR3 spells CSVAGGFLGNQPQHF. CDR3 nucleotides: TGCAGCGTTGCCGGGGGATTTTTGGGCAATCAGCCCCAGCATTTT.

The V and J genes are TRBV11-2 and TRBJ1-5, with D unresolved. There are 13 residues in the CDR3. V shed 3 bases and J shed 1 base, with 4 bases lying between them. The germline V gene encodes CDR1 SGHAT and CDR2 FQNNGV. CDR3 sequence: CASSFESNQPQHF. The DNA for the CDR3 is TGTGCCAGCAGCTTCGAGAGCAATCAGCCCCAGCATTTT.

The chain recombines TRBV5-1 with TRBJ2-7; TRBD1 agrees at 11 bases. The V gene's germline CDR1 is SGHRS and CDR2 YFSETQ. The CDR3 sequence is 15 residues long. J lost 1 base, V lost 5 bases, and 5 bases had no gene match. CDR3 protein: CASSRGQGASYEQYF. CDR3 nucleotide sequence: TGCGCCAGCAGTCGAGGACAGGGGGCATCCTACGAGCAGTACTTC.

This clone was recorded only once. With a much larger clone just one base away, this may be a read error. The chain couples TRBV7-6 to TRBJ2-5, with D possibly TRBD2 on 6 matching bases. The J call may not be correct, given that the DNA end is closer to TRBJ2-7. Germline V gives CDR1 SGHVS, CDR2 FNYEAQ. The CDR3 runs to 13 residues. The CDR3 DNA follows: TGTGCCAGCAGCGCGGGACCAAACTACGAGCAGTACTTC. This gives the protein CASSAGPNYEQYF.

V is TRBV7-9 and J is TRBJ2-1, with 9 bases that match TRBD2. In germline, CDR1 is SEHNR, CDR2 FQNEAQ (reference sequence). The junction had 9 bases not matched to a gene; V was cut back by 5 bases and J by 10 bases. This CDR3 has 14 residues. CDR3 region: CASSPRGGREEQFF. The CDR3 bases are TGTGCCAGCAGCCCCAGGGGCGGGAGGGAAGAGCAGTTCTTC.

V is TRBV9 and J is TRBJ2-2, with D tentatively TRBD2 (6 bases). The CDR3 is 16 residues long. CDR1 is SGDLS and CDR2 is YYNGEE in the germline V gene. V was shortened by 0 bases and J by 0 bases, with 9 bases between the two germline ends. CDR3 sequence: CASSVGGDSNTGELFF. The CDR3 nucleotides read TGTGCCAGCAGCGTAGGTGGGGACTCGAACACCGGGGAGCTGTTTTTT.

The rearrangement links TRBV7-9 to TRBJ1-5, with a tentative D call TRBD1 (5 bases). The CDR3 runs 13 residues. V was pared by 4 bases and J by 5 bases, with 9 bases between. Germline V gene data show CDR1 as SEHNR and CDR2 as FQNEAQ (reference sequence). The CDR3 here is CASSSQGDQPQHF. The CDR3, as DNA: TGTGCCAGCAGCTCCCAGGGTGATCAGCCCCAGCATTTT.

J is TRBJ1-2 and V is TRBV30; D remains unclear. This CDR3 has 13 residues. The germline CDR1 and CDR2 sequences are GTSNPN and SVGIG (reference sequence). V lost 5 bases to trimming and J lost 4 bases, with 14 bases between them. The CDR3 DNA is TGTGCCTGGTGCTCGATGGGCCTCTATGGCTACACCTTC. Its translation is CAWCSMGLYGYTF.

The CDR3 DNA is TGTGCCAGCAGGGTCCAGGGTGGTTCACCCCTCCACTTT. It translates to CASRVQGGSPLHF. The V gene is TRBV6-1, the J gene TRBJ1-6, with D maybe TRBD1 (5 bases). V gave up 6 bases and J gave up 9 bases, with 12 bases separating them. Looked up from germline, CDR1 is MNHNS and CDR2 is SASEGT. The CDR3 length is 13 residues.

The chain recombines TRBV7-2 with TRBJ2-1; 10 nucleotides match TRBD2. Germline V gene lookup returns CDR1 SGHTA and CDR2 FQGNSA. Unmatched junction bases numbered 12, after V lost 1 base and J lost 6 bases. This CDR3 has 18 residues. The CDR3 region is CASSLDRGIASGGNEQFF. CDR3 sequence (DNA): TGTGCCAGCAGCTTAGACAGGGGGATTGCTAGCGGGGGCAATGAGCAGTTCTTC.

The chain has TRBV11-2 and TRBJ1-3; 8 nucleotides match TRBD1. The CDR3 is 17 amino acids. Trimming removed 5 bases from V and 4 bases from J; junction bases left unmatched: 13. Germline V gene lookup returns CDR1 SGHAT and CDR2 FQNNGV. The chain's CDR3 is CASSGRTGLTFGNTIYF. CDR3 sequence (DNA): TGTGCCAGCAGCGGGAGGACAGGGCTCACGTTCGGAAACACCATATATTTT.

CDR3 DNA: TGTGCCATCAGTGCTGCGGGACAGGGCATTTCGGGCTACACCTTC. Translating it yields CAISAAGQGISGYTF. The rearrangement links TRBV10-3 to TRBJ1-2, with 9 nucleotides matching TRBD1. Germline V gene lookup returns CDR1 ENHRY and CDR2 SYGVKD. CDR3 size: 15 residues. The V gene end was trimmed by 4 bases and the J gene end by 8 bases; junction bases not matched to a gene: 11.

The chain employs TRBV13 and TRBJ2-2, with 12 bases that match TRBD2. The germline CDR1 and CDR2 sequences are PRHDT and FYEKMQ (reference sequence). The junction had 6 bases not matched to a gene; V was cut back by 5 bases and J by 5 bases. CDR3 size: 16 residues. In DNA form, the CDR3 reads TGTGCCAGCAGCGAACTAGCGGGAGGACGAACCGGGGAGCTGTTTTTT. It encodes CASSELAGGRTGELFF. Together with reference TRBV13 and TRBJ2-2, the CDR3 gives the full variable domain: AAGVIQSPRHLIKEKRETATLKCYPIPRHDTVYWYQQGPGQDPQFLISFYEKMQSDKGSIPDRFSAQQFSDYHSELNMSSLELGDSALYFCASSELAGGRTGELFFGEGSRLTVL.

J is TRBJ2-5 and V is TRBV5-4, with 15 bases matching TRBD2. With V trimmed by 8 bases and J by 2 bases, 4 bases remained unmatched. Germline V CDR1 and CDR2: SGHNT, YYREEE (reference sequence). This CDR3 is 15 amino acids long. CDR3: CASGLAGGPQETQYF. The CDR3, as DNA: TGTGCCAGTGGACTAGCGGGAGGGCCACAAGAGACCCAGTACTTC.